This entry describes one TCR beta chain. This record comes from a study of OX40 agonist ivuxolimab in advanced cancers. TCRdb's table, derived via immunoSEQ multiplex PCR, lists solely in-frame clones and lacks some. There are approximately 82,000 clones in the sample; more than 90% occur only once, and around 0.7% lies in the top ten. CDR1 and CDR2 (germline): SGHRS, YFSETQ. This CDR3 has 15 amino acids. The ends were cut back, 0 bases at V and 1 base at J, with 8 bases in the middle. The source was CD4+ or CD8+ T cells sorted from blood, collected in a trial of the OX40 agonist ivuxolimab. The origin of this receptor is an adult with an advanced solid tumor such as melanoma, head and neck, liver or kidney cancer. The V and J genes are TRBV5-1 and TRBJ1-3, with D possibly matching TRBD1 (6 bases). Here the CDR3 reads CASSLDRASGNTIYF. Written as DNA, the CDR3 is TGCGCCAGCAGCTTGGACAGGGCATCTGGAAACACCATATATTTT.